These 30 T cell receptor beta chains were all obtained from the same sample, sequenced in a study of CD8+ T cells in alopecia areata. Treatment meaning: oral pan-JAK inhibitor, 5-10 mg twice daily. Extraction and reverse transcription of RNA yielded cDNA as the sequencing template. The protocol was immunoSEQ multiplex PCR, while the TCRdb copy is restricted to in-frame clones and leaves out a portion. The sample shows 150,000 to 200,000 clones, 58% of them seen only once. The starting material was CD4+ T cells sorted from blood, obtained between weeks 55 and 70, from a patient treated with tofacitinib. Receptor source: a human donor with alopecia areata.

This chain connects TRBV2 to TRBJ1-2; D is undetermined. The germline V and J ends were trimmed by 4 bases and 4 bases, with 4 bases remaining between them. The germline V gene encodes CDR1 SNHLY and CDR2 FYNNEI. The CDR3 consists of 11 residues. The CDR3 nucleotides are TGTGCCAGCAGTGTAGGCTATGGCTACACCTTC. Its protein product is CASSVGYGYTF.

This chain's CDR3 is CSVVDGQTNTEAFF. The CDR3 coding sequence is TGCAGCGTGGTAGACGGACAGACGAACACTGAAGCTTTCTTT. The J gene is TRBJ1-1, the V gene TRBV29-1; perhaps TRBD1 as D (6 bases). The length of the CDR3 is 14 residues. The V and J ends lost 6 bases and 1 base respectively, with 15 bases between them. Germline CDR1 SQVTM, CDR2 ANQGSEA.

This clone was counted between two and nine times. This chain links TRBV6-5 with TRBJ2-7, with D maybe TRBD2 (5 bases). The germline V gene encodes CDR1 MNHEY and CDR2 SVGAGI. The CDR3 is made up of 14 amino acids. Trimming took 6 bases from V and 0 from J, leaving 12 bases between them. CDR3 loop: CASRSTGSSYEQYF. The CDR3 bases are TGTGCCAGCAGATCGACGGGATCCTCCTACGAGCAGTACTTC.

A few counts support this clone. The rearrangement uses TRBV19 and TRBJ2-3; D is undetermined. Trimming removed 0 bases at V and 5 bases at J, with 6 bases between. Germline V gene sequence: CDR1 LNHDA, CDR2 SQIVND (reference sequence). There are 13 residues in the CDR3. CDR3 in DNA: TGTGCCAGTAGTATAGATCGGAGAGATACGCAGTATTTT. Its translation: CASSIDRRDTQYF. Using reference TRBV19 and TRBJ2-3 for the parts outside the CDR3, the full variable domain is DGGITQSPKYLFRKEGQNVTLSCEQNLNHDAMYWYRQDPGQGLRLIYYSQIVNDFQKGDIAEGYSVSREKKESFPLTVTSAQKNPTAFYLCASSIDRRDTQYFGPGTRLTVL.

The chain couples TRBV30 to TRBJ1-3; D is perhaps TRBD1 (5 bases). The CDR3 runs 15 residues. V lost 4 bases, J lost 2 bases, and 15 bases lay in between. Germline V gene lookup returns CDR1 GTSNPN and CDR2 SVGIG (reference sequence). The CDR3 nucleotides are TGTGCCTGGACCCCGAGGGGTAGACCTGGAAACACCATATATTTT. It encodes CAWTPRGRPGNTIYF.

The chain combines TRBV29-1 with TRBJ2-7, with D tentatively TRBD1 or TRBD2 (6 bases each). Per the germline V gene, CDR1 is SQVTM and CDR2 is ANQGSEA. This CDR3 comprises 15 residues. Trimming stripped 6 bases from V and 5 bases from J, with 23 bases between. Here the CDR3 DNA reads TGCAGCGTAGGACAGTCCGGGACTCGGCCACACGAGCAGTACTTC. Translated: CSVGQSGTRPHEQYF.

This clone has only a few counts. CDR3 nucleotide sequence: TGTGCCAGCAGTTACAAGGGGTACAATGAGCAGTTCTTC. It translates to CASSYKGYNEQFF. This chain uses TRBV6-6 with TRBJ2-1, with D perhaps TRBD1 (5 bases). The CDR3 sequence is 13 residues long. CDR1 MNHNY and CDR2 SVGAGI come from the germline V gene (reference sequence). Trimming shortened V by 2 bases and J by 4 bases, and 6 bases separated the two germline ends.

Only one count was recorded for this clone. The rearrangement links TRBV19 to TRBJ2-1; D is possibly TRBD1 (6 bases). V was pared by 8 bases and J by 3 bases, with 23 bases between. Germline loops: CDR1 LNHDA, CDR2 SQIVND (reference sequence). This CDR3 comprises 17 residues. The CDR3 is CASRSLRAGAYYNEQFF. As DNA, the CDR3 is TGTGCCAGTCGTTCACTCAGGGCAGGGGCTTACTACAATGAGCAGTTCTTC.

Here the CDR3 reads CASSPRQQSTGELFF. In DNA form, the CDR3 reads TGTGCCAGCAGCCCCCGGCAGCAGTCGACCGGGGAGCTGTTTTTT. The V and J genes are TRBV4-2 and TRBJ2-2; D unclear. V shed 4 bases and J shed 5 bases, with 14 bases lying between them. This CDR3 is built from 15 residues. Germline V CDR1 and CDR2: LGHNA, YNFKEQ.

The chain carries TRBV6-1 and TRBJ2-2; tentative D call: TRBD2 (6 bases). Trimming removed 4 bases from V and 4 bases from J, with 13 bases in between. This CDR3 spans 15 amino acids. Germline V lookup: CDR1 MNHNS, CDR2 SASEGT. In DNA, the CDR3 is TGTGCCAGCAGTGTGCAGACCGGGGGCACCGGGGAGCTGTTTTTT. Protein sequence: CASSVQTGGTGELFF.

CDR3 DNA sequence: TGCAGCGTCGTGCCGTGGGGCGGTACCTACGAGCAGTACTTC. Translated: CSVVPWGGTYEQYF. The chain is built from TRBV29-1 and TRBJ2-7; D is possibly TRBD1 (5 bases). Trimming stripped 6 bases from V and 2 bases from J, with 17 bases between. Germline CDR1 and CDR2: SQVTM and ANQGSEA. This CDR3 region has 14 residues.

The V call is TRBV9, the J call TRBJ2-5; 8 nucleotides agree with TRBD2. Germline V gene lookup returns CDR1 SGDLS and CDR2 YYNGEE. V gave up 0 bases and J gave up 4 bases; unmatched junction bases: 11. The CDR3 loop spans 17 amino acids. The CDR3, as DNA: TGTGCCAGCAGCGTAGGATTCGGAACGGGGGGGCGAGAGACCCAGTACTTC. Translating gives CASSVGFGTGGRETQYF.

V usage is TRBV30 and J usage is TRBJ2-5; unclear D gene. Germline V gives CDR1 GTSNPN, CDR2 SVGIG (reference sequence). Trimming took off 2 bases at V and 4 bases at J, with 8 bases between the two ends. The CDR3 loop spans 12 amino acids. This CDR3 reads CAWSMKIETQYF. The CDR3 DNA sequence: TGTGCCTGGAGTATGAAAATAGAGACCCAGTACTTC.

The gene calls are TRBV5-6 and TRBJ2-1, with 7 bases matching TRBD1. With V trimmed by 4 bases and J by 12 bases, 4 bases remained unmatched. Looked up from germline, CDR1 is SGHDT and CDR2 is YYEEEE. The CDR3 runs 11 residues. CDR3 DNA sequence: TGTGCCAGCAGCACCGGGACAGCGCAGTTCTTC. Translation: CASSTGTAQFF.

The chain employs TRBV5-1 and TRBJ2-3; 9 nucleotides agree with TRBD1. The CDR3 runs to 15 residues. Looked up from germline, CDR1 is SGHRS and CDR2 is YFSETQ. The J segment lost 2 bases and the V segment lost 3 bases, leaving 4 bases of the junction unmatched. Here the CDR3 DNA reads TGCGCCAGCAGCTCGGGACAGGGCATCACAGATACGCAGTATTTT. Protein sequence: CASSSGQGITDTQYF. The variable domain in full, with the rest retrieved from reference TRBV5-1 and TRBJ2-3, is KAGVTQTPRYLIKTRGQQVTLSCSPISGHRSVSWYQQTPGQGLQFLFEYFSETQRNKGNFPGRFSGRQFSNSRSEMNVSTLELGDSALYLCASSSGQGITDTQYFGPGTRLTVL.

This clone was found a few times. The chain links TRBV7-3 to TRBJ2-2; TRBD1 is a possible D gene (7 bases). This CDR3 has 15 residues. CDR1 and CDR2 from the germline V gene are SGHTA and FQGTGA. Deletions cut 2 bases from V and 5 bases from J, with 12 bases between. Written as DNA, the CDR3 is TGTGCCAGCAGCTTATCCAGGGGGGCTACCGGGGAGCTGTTTTTT. Residues: CASSLSRGATGELFF.

The chain combines TRBV28 with TRBJ2-7; no clear D. Per germline, CDR1 MDHEN and CDR2 SYDVKM. CDR3 length: 12 residues. The V end lost 3 bases, the J end lost 6 bases, and 9 bases lay between the germline ends. CDR3: CASSLKRFEQYF. CDR3 in DNA: TGTGCCAGCAGTTTGAAACGGTTCGAGCAGTACTTC.

This clone has only one observation. The chain joins TRBV29-1 to TRBJ1-1, with a weak D call TRBD1 (5 bases). V was shortened by 4 bases and J by 4 bases, with 10 bases between the two germline ends. The CDR3 covers 12 residues. Germline V gives CDR1 SQVTM, CDR2 ANQGSEA. The CDR3 nucleotides are TGCAGCGTTGGTCAGGGCAGCACTGAAGCTTTCTTT. It is translated as CSVGQGSTEAFF.

This clone was observed a handful of times. The rearrangement uses TRBV2 and TRBJ2-3, with TRBD2 matching over 8 bases. The CDR3 contains 15 residues. J was trimmed by 6 bases and V by 5 bases; bases with no gene match: 10. Looked up from germline, CDR1 is SNHLY and CDR2 is FYNNEI. In nucleotides, the CDR3 is TGTGCCAGCAGTCCACCCGGACAGCGGGGGGATACGCAGTATTTT. Encoded protein: CASSPPGQRGDTQYF.

The J gene is TRBJ2-7, the V gene TRBV6-6; 7 positions match TRBD1. The CDR3 is 14 amino acids. J gave up 6 bases and V 2 bases, and 7 bases lay outside the gene matches. The germline V gene has CDR1 MNHNY and CDR2 SVGAGI (reference sequence). CDR3 sequence: CASSYDAGGIEQYF. DNA of the CDR3: TGTGCCAGCAGTTACGACGCAGGGGGAATCGAGCAGTACTTC.

The genes are TRBV20-1 and TRBJ2-7; D is possibly TRBD1 (5 bases). CDR1 is DFQATT, CDR2 SNEGSKA, per germline (reference sequence). V was trimmed by 5 bases and J by 4 bases, leaving 9 bases between them. This CDR3 spans 11 amino acids. Written as DNA, the CDR3 is TGCAGTGCTCCGACAGAGTACGAGCAGTACTTC. Protein product: CSAPTEYEQYF.

This clone occurred a few times. The genes are TRBV29-1 and TRBJ1-2, with D possibly matching TRBD1 (5 bases). Germline V gene sequence: CDR1 SQVTM, CDR2 ANQGSEA. This CDR3 spans 12 amino acids. The CDR3 sequence: CSAYGTNYGYTF. In nucleotides, the CDR3 is TGCAGTGCTTATGGGACCAACTATGGCTACACCTTC.

The chain combines TRBV11-2 with TRBJ2-5, with D unresolved. The CDR3 extends over 14 amino acids. V was shortened by 1 base and J by 4 bases, with 10 bases between the two germline ends. Germline CDR1 and CDR2: SGHAT and FQNNGV. CDR3 in DNA: TGTGCCAGCAGCTTAGGTGGTATTCGAGAGACCCAGTACTTC. Protein product: CASSLGGIRETQYF.

The rearrangement links TRBV27 to TRBJ1-6, with D unclear. Germline CDR1 and CDR2: MNHEY and SMNVEV (reference sequence). The CDR3 is 14 residues long. Trimming left V 8 bases short and J 5 bases short, with 13 bases between. Written as DNA, the CDR3 is TGTGCCAGCCGCCTAGGTACTAATAATTCACCCCTCCACTTT. Protein: CASRLGTNNSPLHF.

This clone has just a few counts. The CDR3 bases are TGTGCCAGCAGTAAAGACAGGGGGCGCGAGCAGTACTTC. Protein: CASSKDRGREQYF. The chain carries TRBV2 and TRBJ2-7; 10 bases map to TRBD1. Germline CDR1 reads SNHLY; CDR2 reads FYNNEI. V lost 5 bases, J lost 6 bases, and 4 bases stayed unmatched. CDR3 length: 13 amino acids.

V gene TRBV5-4 combines with J gene TRBJ2-2; D possibly uses TRBD1 or TRBD2 (6 bases each). The CDR3 runs 15 residues. Germline V gene data show CDR1 as SGHNT and CDR2 as YYREEE (reference sequence). V gave up 4 bases and J gave up 6 bases, with 16 bases separating them. The CDR3: CASSGGTRIPGELFF. The CDR3 DNA reads TGTGCCAGCAGCGGCGGGACAAGGATCCCCGGGGAGCTGTTTTTT.

The rearrangement uses TRBV7-9 and TRBJ2-3, with 8 nucleotides matching TRBD2. The length of the CDR3 is 16 residues. With 5 bases clipped from V and 2 bases from J, the junction kept 9 bases outside the gene matches. Germline V CDR1 and CDR2: SEHNR, FQNEAQ (reference sequence). This CDR3 is CASSPNLAGFTDTQYF. CDR3 nucleotide sequence: TGTGCCAGCAGCCCAAATTTAGCGGGGTTCACAGATACGCAGTATTTT.

This clone was counted between two and nine times. The J gene is TRBJ2-3, the V gene TRBV30; 8 bases are shared with TRBD2. Germline CDR1 is GTSNPN and CDR2 is SVGIG (reference sequence). CDR3 length: 12 residues. Trimming cost V 8 bases and J 1 base; bases outside gene matches: 2. CDR3 bases: TGTGCCGGAGCGGGGGGCACAGATACGCAGTATTTT. It is translated as CAGAGGTDTQYF. The whole variable domain, filled in from reference TRBV30 and TRBJ2-3, reads SQTIHQWPATLVQPVGSPLSLECTVEGTSNPNLYWYRQAAGRGLQLLFYSVGIGQISSEVPQNLSASRPQDRQFILSSKKLLLSDSGFYLCAGAGGTDTQYFGPGTRLTVL.

This chain joins TRBV5-1 and TRBJ2-7, with D possibly being TRBD1 or TRBD2 (5 bases each). The length of the CDR3 is 15 residues. CDR1 is SGHRS and CDR2 is YFSETQ in the germline V gene. Trimming removed 4 bases from V and 0 bases from J, with 14 bases in between. The CDR3 is CASSPGDRNSYEQYF. CDR3 bases: TGCGCCAGCAGCCCCGGGGACCGCAACTCCTACGAGCAGTACTTC.

The chain uses TRBV6-4 and TRBJ2-3; D might be TRBD1 or TRBD2, each matching 5 bases. Germline lookup yields CDR1 MRHNA and CDR2 SNTAGT. With 6 bases removed from V and 0 bases from J, the gap between germline ends came to 10 bases. The CDR3 extends over 14 amino acids. The CDR3 DNA reads as TGTGCCAGCAGCCAGGGAGCTAGCACAGATACGCAGTATTTT. Encoded protein: CASSQGASTDTQYF.